The source of this T cell receptor beta chain is a study of OX40 agonist ivuxolimab in advanced cancers. Regarding the research as a whole: Ivuxolimab was a fully human IgG2 agonistic monoclonal antibody targeting the costimulatory receptor OX40 (CD134). Intravenous ivuxolimab was administered to patients every 2 weeks at six dose levels: 0.01, 0.1, 0.3, 1.5, 3 and 10 mg/kg. Of the roughly 52 dose-escalation patients, hepatocellular carcinoma was present in 19, melanoma in approximately 15, renal cell carcinoma in 9 and head and neck cancer in 9. In the dose-escalation cohort, approximately 82% of patients were male, and the mean age was approximately 60 years, with a range of about 23 to 90. Prior anti-PD-1, anti-PD-L1 or anti-CTLA-4 therapy was permitted, and 35% to 40% of dose-escalation patients had received checkpoint inhibitors. Partial responses were achieved by three dose-escalation patients, of whom one had hepatocellular carcinoma and two had cutaneous melanoma. Peripheral TCRbeta sequencing was intended to test whether TCR sequence diversity was altered and clonal T-cell expansion was caused by ivuxolimab. The paper describes the monotherapy dose-escalation part (N of about 47 patients) of the phase I trial of ivuxolimab. What the research found in general, with its limitations: Low levels of normalized T-cell clonal expansion were also shown by some nonresponding patients. Partial responders in the 0.1-3.0 mg/kg groups had among the lowest normalized peripheral clonal expansion, especially among CD8+ T cells. At doses of 0.1 to 3.0 mg/kg, clonal expansion of both CD4+ and CD8+ blood T cells was observed from baseline to week 6. The antigen specificity of the peripheral T cells that underwent clonal expansion was not determined. On average, CD8+ T cells showed more expanded clones than CD4+ T cells after ivuxolimab.

Patients with autoimmune disease history or receiving systemic immunosuppression were excluded from the trial. Peripheral blood for TCR sequencing was collected from all dose cohorts at baseline, on cycle 4 day 1, and on cycle 7 day 1. The samples were drawn from a first-in-human, open-label, multicenter phase I dose-escalation trial of ivuxolimab. The trial enrolled adults with locally advanced or metastatic head and neck squamous cell, hepatocellular, melanoma or renal cell carcinoma. CD4+ and CD8+ T cells were sorted separately from peripheral blood before TCR sequencing. To sequence the TCRbeta CDR3 region, genomic DNA was isolated from the sorted cells. The immunoSEQ Assay was used to sequence the TCRbeta CDR3 regions. The table was pulled from immuneACCESS by TCRdb, which kept in-frame rearrangements only. Such tables lose some clones; where checked, under half of the loss comes from unresolved V genes, and the rest has no known cause. The sample profile shows 42,000 or so clones; 85% to 90% of them were found once. Roughly 22% of the sample rests with the top ten.

On this clone itself: Its antigen specificity is not known. Per-base quality was not reported, and no clone a single base away is much larger than it.

Here the sequenced sample was CD4+ or CD8+ T cells sorted from blood, taken in a trial of the OX40 agonist ivuxolimab. This TCR derives from an adult with an advanced solid tumor such as melanoma, head and neck, liver or kidney cancer.

CDR3 sequence: CASSFSGGARNTIYF. The nucleotide sequence reads as follows: TGTGCCAGCAGCTTTTCGGGGGGGGCTAGAAACACCATATATTTT. The chain couples TRBV7-5 to TRBJ1-3. TRBV7-5 is shown as a pseudogene. The CDR3 measures 15 amino acids from cysteine to phenylalanine. The read is trimmed to its CDR3 DNA, 45 bases read in frame from base 1.